These 24 T cell receptor beta chains originate from one sample sequenced in a study of T cells in Graves' hyperthyroidism and ophthalmopathy. Authors of the study amplified TCR beta CDR3 regions from RNA transcripts. A first-round RT-PCR of the TCR CDR3 used the HTBI primer set. Each CDR3 protein is one row after TCRdb ran MiXCR on the multiplex PCR reads. The sample records about half a million distinct CDR3 sequences, about 16% being singletons. The specimen was blood. The receptors derive from a young woman with Graves' ophthalmopathy.

This clonotype has a count of ten or more. This sequence joins TRBV2 and TRBJ2-7; no reliable D call. Germline V lookup: CDR1 SNHLY, CDR2 FYNNEI. With 4 bases removed from V and 2 bases from J, the gap between germline ends came to 9 bases. This CDR3 has 13 amino acids. The CDR3 nucleotides are TGTGCCAGCAGTGTGAGCCTTACCTACGAGCAGTACTTC. Its translation: CASSVSLTYEQYF.

This clonotype appeared a few times. This sequence joins TRBV9 and TRBJ2-3; no firm D call. Per germline, CDR1 SGDLS and CDR2 YYNGEE. This CDR3 has 13 amino acids. V lost 4 bases and J 5 bases, leaving 11 bases between the germline ends. The CDR3 sequence: CASSPASLDTQYF. The DNA of the CDR3 is TGTGCCAGCAGCCCCGCCTCCCTAGATACGCAGTATTTT.

Only one count was recorded for this clonotype. The CDR3 sequence is CASSLRGGGSSYEQYF. For the CDR3, the DNA is TGTGCCAGCAGCCTGAGAGGGGGCGGCAGCTCCTACGAGCAGTACTTC. The genes are TRBV7-9 and TRBJ2-7; 7 positions match TRBD1. V gave up 5 bases and J gave up 0 bases; unmatched junction bases: 10. Germline-derived CDR1 and CDR2 are SEHNR and FQNEAQ (reference sequence). The CDR3 runs 16 residues.

This clonotype occurred many times. V usage is TRBV18 and J usage is TRBJ2-7; 7 positions agree with TRBD2. Germline V gene data show CDR1 as KGHSH and CDR2 as LQKENI. The V segment lost 6 bases and the J segment 1 base; nucleotides outside the gene matches: 6. The CDR3 loop spans 14 amino acids. The CDR3 reads CASSTTGGSYEQYF. The CDR3 coding sequence is TGTGCCAGCTCCACTACGGGGGGTTCCTACGAGCAGTACTTC.

The chain has TRBV5-6 and TRBJ2-2, with D possibly being TRBD2 (5 bases). Germline CDR1 SGHDT, CDR2 YYEEEE. The CDR3 is 14 amino acids. Trimming shortened V by 3 bases and J by 5 bases, and 11 bases separated the two germline ends. The CDR3 coding sequence is TGTGCCAGCAGCTACCTTAGGGAGACCGGGGAGCTGTTTTTT. Residues: CASSYLRETGELFF.

In this sample, this clonotype turned up many times. The rearrangement links TRBV28 to TRBJ1-1; 9 bases match TRBD1. CDR3 size: 15 residues. J gave up 0 bases and V 6 bases, and 5 bases lay outside the gene matches. Germline V gene lookup returns CDR1 MDHEN and CDR2 SYDVKM. CDR3 coding DNA: TGTGCCAGCAGGAGGAGGACAGGGGTGAACACTGAAGCTTTCTTT. Residues: CASRRRTGVNTEAFF.

This clonotype was seen many times. The chain combines TRBV12-3 or TRBV12-4 with TRBJ1-5; D gene unclear. The CDR3 spans 13 residues. Trimming cost V 1 base and J 11 bases, with 12 bases left between them. CDR3 loop: CASSLVSGWAQHF. In nucleotides, the CDR3 is TGTGCCAGCAGTTTAGTAAGTGGCTGGGCCCAGCATTTT.

At least ten counts were recorded for this clonotype. The chain recombines TRBV3-1 with TRBJ2-3; 11 positions match TRBD1. CDR3 length: 16 amino acids. Germline CDR1 reads LGHDT; CDR2 reads YNNKEL (reference sequence). V lost 1 base, J lost 3 bases, and 3 bases stayed unmatched. CDR3: CASSQGDRGGTDTQYF. The CDR3 DNA follows: TGTGCCAGCAGCCAAGGGGACAGGGGGGGAACAGATACGCAGTATTTT.

The chain combines TRBV24-1 with TRBJ2-7; 9 bases agree with TRBD1. V gave up 9 bases and J gave up 1 base; unmatched junction bases: 3. CDR3 length equals 13 residues. Per germline, CDR1 KGHDR and CDR2 SFDVKD. CDR3 coding DNA: TGTGCCACCCGGGACAGGGCATCCTACGAGCAGTACTTC. Translating it yields CATRDRASYEQYF.

This clonotype was picked up many times. The chain has TRBV28 and TRBJ1-6, with 11 bases aligning to TRBD1. Germline CDR1 and CDR2: MDHEN and SYDVKM. The CDR3 loop spans 14 amino acids. The junction had 5 bases not matched to a gene; V was cut back by 6 bases and J by 10 bases. The DNA for the CDR3 is TGTGCCAGCAGCCGGACAGGGGGCGGCTCACCCCTCCACTTT. This sequence encodes CASSRTGGGSPLHF.

The rearrangement uses TRBV10-3 and TRBJ2-3; possibly TRBD2 for D (5 bases). Deletions cut 5 bases from V and 2 bases from J, with 8 bases between. CDR3 length: 13 residues. Germline V gene data show CDR1 as ENHRY and CDR2 as SYGVKD. Written as DNA, the CDR3 is TGTGCCATCAGTCCCGGGGTCACAGATACGCAGTATTTT. This sequence encodes CAISPGVTDTQYF.

In its sample, this clonotype was seen a few times. The chain joins TRBV27 to TRBJ2-6, with 9 bases matching TRBD1. With 4 bases clipped from V and 3 bases from J, the junction kept 10 bases outside the gene matches. Germline CDR1 is MNHEY and CDR2 is SMNVEV (reference sequence). This CDR3 comprises 18 residues. The chain's CDR3 is CASSSLTGGIGGANVLTF. CDR3 in DNA: TGTGCCAGCAGTTCCTTGACAGGGGGTATAGGTGGGGCCAACGTCCTGACTTTC.

This clonotype was found many times. The V and J genes are TRBV12-3 or TRBV12-4 and TRBJ2-5; tentatively, D is TRBD1 (6 bases). The CDR3 runs 14 residues. Trimming cost V 6 bases and J 5 bases, with 16 bases left between them. CDR3 loop: CASSNRVARETQYF. CDR3 nucleotides: TGTGCCAGCAGCAACAGGGTTGCGAGGGAGACCCAGTACTTC.

Concerning this clonotype itself: This clone may be a read error of a much larger clone one base away. The chain links TRBV28 to TRBJ1-5, with D maybe TRBD1 (5 bases). Germline loops: CDR1 MDHEN, CDR2 SYDVKM. The ends were cut back, 6 bases at V and 6 bases at J, with 15 bases in the middle. The CDR3 length is 14 residues. CDR3 DNA sequence: TGTGCCAGCAGCCCTAAGGGGTTAGGTCAGCCCCAGCATTTT. Its translation is CASSPKGLGQPQHF. The full variable domain, with the rest looked up from reference TRBV28 and TRBJ1-5, is DVKVTQSSRYLVKRTGEKVFLECVQDMDHENMFWYRQDPGLGLRLIYFSYDVKMKEKGDIPEGYSVSREKKERFSLILESASTNQTSMYLCASSPKGLGQPQHFGDGTRLSIL.

There are many counts of this clonotype. The J gene is TRBJ2-1, the V gene TRBV12-5, with 10 bases fitting TRBD2. V lost 7 bases to trimming and J lost 0 bases; unmatched junction nucleotides: 6. This CDR3 contains 16 residues. Germline V gene lookup returns CDR1 LGHNT and CDR2 FRNRAP. The CDR3 reads CASARTSGSSYNEQFF. In DNA, the CDR3 is TGTGCTAGTGCCCGGACTAGCGGAAGCTCCTACAATGAGCAGTTCTTC.

In its sample, this clonotype was seen many times. The chain is built from TRBV7-2 and TRBJ2-7, with 12 bases aligning to TRBD2. The CDR3 has 16 amino acids. The V and J ends lost 5 bases and 4 bases, in that order; junction bases with no gene match: 9. Germline lookup yields CDR1 SGHTA and CDR2 FQGNSA. CDR3 nucleotides: TGTGCCAGCAGCGCGATAAGGACTAGCGGGAAATACGAGCAGTACTTC. As protein: CASSAIRTSGKYEQYF.

This clonotype was detected ten times or more. The chain uses TRBV27 and TRBJ2-7; D is unresolved. Germline V gives CDR1 MNHEY, CDR2 SMNVEV (reference sequence). The CDR3 extends over 14 amino acids. V was trimmed by 2 bases and J by 6 bases, leaving 14 bases between them. CDR3 DNA sequence: TGTGCCAGCAGTTTAGCTGGATGGCATGGCGAGCAGTACTTC. It encodes CASSLAGWHGEQYF.

The table lists this clonotype with many counts. This chain joins TRBV11-2 and TRBJ2-3; no firm D call. CDR1 and CDR2 from the germline V gene are SGHAT and FQNNGV. Trimming shortened V by 6 bases and J by 2 bases, and 6 bases separated the two germline ends. The CDR3 has 12 residues. This CDR3 reads CASSLTTDTQYF. As DNA, the CDR3 is TGTGCCAGCAGTCTAACCACAGATACGCAGTATTTT.

This clonotype was recorded a few times. The CDR3 DNA is TGTGCCAGCACCGAGCCAGGGAGAGAGACCCAGTACTTC. As protein: CASTEPGRETQYF. The chain couples TRBV6-1 to TRBJ2-5; D possibly matches TRBD1 or TRBD2 (5 bases each). The CDR3 is made up of 13 amino acids. CDR1 and CDR2 (germline): MNHNS, SASEGT. Trimming pared 7 bases from V and 4 bases from J, leaving 13 bases between.

This clonotype turned up a few times. The rearrangement uses TRBV2 and TRBJ2-3; D may be TRBD2 (6 bases). Germline V gives CDR1 SNHLY, CDR2 FYNNEI. The CDR3 consists of 15 residues. Trimming left V 2 bases short and J 1 base short, with 10 bases between. CDR3 loop: CASSESSGGTDTQYF. As DNA, the CDR3 is TGTGCCAGCAGTGAAAGTAGCGGCGGCACAGATACGCAGTATTTT.

This clonotype showed up many times. The V gene is TRBV3-1, the J gene TRBJ1-2, with 7 bases matching TRBD1. The CDR3 loop spans 15 amino acids. The ends lost 0 bases at V and 5 bases at J; junction bases unmatched: 6. Per the germline V gene, CDR1 is LGHDT and CDR2 is YNNKEL (reference sequence). DNA for the CDR3: TGTGCCAGCAGCCAAGAACTCCGACAGGGATATGGCTACACCTTC. Translating it yields CASSQELRQGYGYTF. Variable domain in full (rest from reference TRBV3-1 and TRBJ1-2): DTAVSQTPKYLVTQMGNDKSIKCEQNLGHDTMYWYKQDSKKFLKIMFSYNNKELIINETVPNRFSPKSPDKAHLNLHINSLELGDSAVYFCASSQELRQGYGYTFGSGTRLTVV.

The chain joins TRBV10-2 to TRBJ1-1; the D gene is possibly TRBD1 (5 bases). The CDR3 is 13 residues long. From germline, CDR1 is WSHSY and CDR2 SAAADI. The V gene lost 5 bases and the J gene lost 7 bases, with 14 bases spanning the gap. The CDR3: CASSSGGGIEAFF. In nucleotides, the CDR3 is TGCGCCAGCAGTTCGGGGGGAGGCATTGAAGCTTTCTTT.

The gene calls are TRBV4-3 and TRBJ1-2; tentatively, D is TRBD1 (5 bases). The CDR3 runs 13 residues. The V gene lost 0 bases and the J gene lost 7 bases, with 9 bases spanning the gap. Germline V CDR1 and CDR2: LGHNA, YSLEER. CDR3 in amino acids: CASSQDQRGGYTF. CDR3 DNA sequence: TGCGCCAGCAGCCAAGATCAAAGGGGTGGCTACACCTTC.

This clonotype was seen ten or more times. The V call is TRBV5-8, the J call TRBJ2-1, with TRBD2 matching over 9 bases. The CDR3 is made up of 16 amino acids. Germline V gene data show CDR1 as SGHTS and CDR2 as YDEGEE. With 3 bases clipped from V and 8 bases from J, the junction kept 12 bases outside the gene matches. The CDR3, as DNA: TGTGCCAGCAGCTCTCTGCTAGCGGGGCCCACCCATGAGCAGTTCTTC. This encodes CASSSLLAGPTHEQFF. Full variable domain (rest looked up from reference TRBV5-8 and TRBJ2-1): EAGVTQSPTHLIKTRGQQATLRCSPISGHTSVYWYQQALGLGLQFLLWYDEGEERNRGNFPPRFSGRQFPNYSSELNVNALELEDSALYLCASSSLLAGPTHEQFFGPGTRLTVL.